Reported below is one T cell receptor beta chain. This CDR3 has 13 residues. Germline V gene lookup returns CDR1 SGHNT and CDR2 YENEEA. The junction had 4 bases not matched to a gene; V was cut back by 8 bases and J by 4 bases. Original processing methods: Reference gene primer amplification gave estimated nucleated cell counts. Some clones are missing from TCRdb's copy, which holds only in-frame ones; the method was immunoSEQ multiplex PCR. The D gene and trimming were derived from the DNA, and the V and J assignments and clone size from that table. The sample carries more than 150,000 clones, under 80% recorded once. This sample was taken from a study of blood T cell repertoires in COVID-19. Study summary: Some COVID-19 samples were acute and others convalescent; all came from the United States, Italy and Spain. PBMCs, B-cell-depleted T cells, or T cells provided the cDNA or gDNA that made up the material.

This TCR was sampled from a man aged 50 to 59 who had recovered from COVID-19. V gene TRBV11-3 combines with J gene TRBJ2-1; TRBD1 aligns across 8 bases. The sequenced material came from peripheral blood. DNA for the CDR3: TGTGCCAGCGGACAGGGTTTTTACAATGAGCAGTTCTTC. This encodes CASGQGFYNEQFF.